This entry lists 19 T cell receptor beta chains sequenced from one sample in a study of blood T cell repertoires in COVID-19. The method was immunoSEQ multiplex PCR; TCRdb's version includes in-frame clones alone and lacks a portion of them. The table lists around 200,000 clones, about 87% of them singletons. Sequenced material: peripheral blood. The receptors originated from a man aged 60-69 years who had recovered from COVID-19.

The genes are TRBV11-3 and TRBJ2-1, with 9 bases matching TRBD1. CDR3 size: 14 residues. The germline V gene encodes CDR1 SGHNT and CDR2 YENEEA. Trimming at V came to 3 bases and at J to 4 bases, leaving 1 base not matched to a gene. CDR3 amino acids: CASSFGQGYNEQFF. The CDR3 DNA follows: TGTGCCAGCAGCTTTGGACAGGGGTACAATGAGCAGTTCTTC. The full variable domain, with the rest looked up from reference TRBV11-3 and TRBJ2-1, is EAGVVQSPRYKIIEKKQPVAFWCNPISGHNTLYWYLQNLGQGPELLIRYENEEAVDDSQLPKDRFSAERLKGVDSTLKIQPAELGDSAVYLCASSFGQGYNEQFFGPGTRLTVL.

V gene TRBV19 combines with J gene TRBJ1-1; 9 bases match TRBD1. The CDR3 has 17 residues. Germline-derived CDR1 and CDR2 are LNHDA and SQIVND (reference sequence). V gave up 5 bases and J gave up 6 bases; unmatched junction bases: 16. CDR3 protein: CASSLRTGADPKSEAFF. CDR3 nucleotide sequence: TGTGCCAGTAGTCTCCGGACAGGGGCGGACCCGAAGTCTGAAGCTTTCTTT. Full variable domain (missing parts from reference TRBV19 and TRBJ1-1): DGGITQSPKYLFRKEGQNVTLSCEQNLNHDAMYWYRQDPGQGLRLIYYSQIVNDFQKGDIAEGYSVSREKKESFPLTVTSAQKNPTAFYLCASSLRTGADPKSEAFFGQGTRLTVV.

V and J are TRBV6-6 and TRBJ1-5; D call uncertain. The germline CDR1 and CDR2 sequences are MNHNY and SVGAGI (reference sequence). Trimming cost V 0 bases and J 6 bases, with 12 bases left between them. There are 15 residues in the CDR3. CDR3 sequence reads: CASSYSETGSQPQHF. The CDR3 nucleotides are TGTGCCAGCAGTTACTCTGAGACGGGAAGTCAGCCCCAGCATTTT.

The chain has TRBV3-1 (or the pseudogene TRBV3-2) and TRBJ1-2, with 9 bases matching TRBD1. CDR3 length: 16 amino acids. Germline V gives CDR1 LGHDT, CDR2 YNNKEL (reference sequence). Unmatched junction bases numbered 12, after V lost 3 bases and J lost 7 bases. CDR3 region: CASSQGGGQGTIGYTF. The DNA for the CDR3 is TGTGCCAGCAGCCAGGGGGGAGGACAGGGGACTATTGGCTACACCTTC.

The chain has TRBV7-6 and TRBJ2-3; the match to TRBD2 covers 8 bases. Germline CDR1 SGHVS, CDR2 FNYEAQ. The CDR3 is made up of 15 amino acids. With 6 bases clipped from V and 2 bases from J, the junction kept 7 bases outside the gene matches. This CDR3 reads CASSLSRGDTDTQYF. The CDR3, as DNA: TGTGCCAGCAGTCTCTCGCGGGGGGACACAGATACGCAGTATTTT.

CDR3 sequence reads: CASSLGTGYGYTF. The CDR3 bases are TGTGCCAGCAGCTTGGGGACAGGGTATGGCTACACCTTC. This sequence joins TRBV7-9 and TRBJ1-2; 9 nucleotides align to TRBD1. The germline V gene encodes CDR1 SEHNR and CDR2 FQNEAQ (reference sequence). The CDR3 is 13 residues long. Trimming removed 3 bases from V and 5 bases from J; junction bases left unmatched: 1.

The chain couples TRBV30 to TRBJ2-1; the D gene is possibly TRBD1 (6 bases). CDR1 and CDR2 (germline): GTSNPN, SVGIG (reference sequence). V was trimmed by 4 bases and J by 0 bases, leaving 13 bases between them. This CDR3 region has 15 residues. DNA of the CDR3: TGTGCCTGGACCCCCCGGACAGTCTCCTACAATGAGCAGTTCTTC. Protein product: CAWTPRTVSYNEQFF.

The chain has TRBV3-1 (or the pseudogene TRBV3-2) and TRBJ1-5, with TRBD1 identical over 8 bases. There are 15 residues in the CDR3. CDR1 and CDR2 from the germline V gene are LGHDT and YNNKEL (reference sequence). Germline trimming cut 0 bases from V and 7 bases from J; bases unmatched to any gene: 5. The CDR3 bases are TGTGCCAGCAGCCAAGATGGACAGGGACGACAGCCCCAGCATTTT. Translation: CASSQDGQGRQPQHF.

J is TRBJ2-5 and V is TRBV7-9; 7 bases match TRBD1. From germline, CDR1 is SEHNR and CDR2 FQNEAQ (reference sequence). The trim removed 1 base at V and 4 bases at J, leaving 6 bases unmatched. The length of the CDR3 is 15 residues. The CDR3 spells CASSLGDSQGETQYF. CDR3 nucleotide sequence: TGTGCCAGCAGCTTAGGGGACAGTCAGGGAGAGACCCAGTACTTC.

The V gene is TRBV5-1, the J gene TRBJ1-4; a possible D gene is TRBD1 (5 bases). The CDR3 loop spans 15 amino acids. V was cut by 2 bases and J by 7 bases, with 15 bases left in between. CDR1 and CDR2 from the germline V gene are SGHRS and YFSETQ. The CDR3 nucleotides are TGCGCCAGCAGCTTAGGGGCAGGGCAGGGTGAAAAACTGTTTTTT. Translation gives CASSLGAGQGEKLFF. The variable domain in full, with the rest retrieved from reference TRBV5-1 and TRBJ1-4, is KAGVTQTPRYLIKTRGQQVTLSCSPISGHRSVSWYQQTPGQGLQFLFEYFSETQRNKGNFPGRFSGRQFSNSRSEMNVSTLELGDSALYLCASSLGAGQGEKLFFGSGTQLSVL.

V and J are TRBV5-1 and TRBJ2-1; 8 nucleotides line up with TRBD2. With V trimmed by 0 bases and J by 5 bases, 7 bases remained unmatched. The length of the CDR3 is 16 residues. The germline gives CDR1 SGHRS, CDR2 YFSETQ. CDR3 in DNA: TGCGCCAGCAGCTTGGCGGCGGGGGGATCAGACAATGAGCAGTTCTTC. Amino acid sequence: CASSLAAGGSDNEQFF.

The chain recombines TRBV11-3 with TRBJ1-1; possible D gene TRBD1, 5 bases. CDR3 length: 15 amino acids. Germline-derived CDR1 and CDR2 are SGHNT and YENEEA. Trimming shortened V by 6 bases and J by 2 bases, and 16 bases separated the two germline ends. CDR3 in DNA: TGTGCCAGCAGTTTAACCACAGGTGCAAACACTGAAGCTTTCTTT. Amino acids: CASSLTTGANTEAFF.

The chain has TRBV30 and TRBJ1-1, with D perhaps matching TRBD1 (5 bases). In germline, CDR1 is GTSNPN, CDR2 SVGIG (reference sequence). Trimming removed 0 bases at V and 5 bases at J, with 13 bases between. CDR3 length: 14 residues. The CDR3 DNA reads TGTGCCTGGAGTGTAGCCGGGGGAAGGACTGAAGCTTTCTTT. Amino acid sequence: CAWSVAGGRTEAFF.

This rearrangement joins TRBV9 to TRBJ2-3; 7 positions agree with TRBD2. Germline lookup yields CDR1 SGDLS and CDR2 YYNGEE. V shed 0 bases, J shed 4 bases, and the junction held 5 bases outside the gene matches. This CDR3 comprises 15 residues. CDR3 in amino acids: CASSVDGREADTQYF. The CDR3 coding sequence is TGTGCCAGCAGCGTAGATGGCCGGGAGGCAGATACGCAGTATTTT.

This chain uses TRBV5-5 with TRBJ1-2; D not resolved. Germline CDR1 is SGHKS and CDR2 is YYEKEE (reference sequence). The V and J ends lost 2 bases and 4 bases respectively, with 3 bases between them. The CDR3 consists of 11 residues. Here the CDR3 DNA reads TGTGCCAGCAGCTTCAGCTATGGCTACACCTTC. Protein product: CASSFSYGYTF.

The rearrangement joins TRBV9 to TRBJ2-3, with a possible D match to TRBD2 (5 bases). The V end lost 4 bases, the J end lost 4 bases, and 25 bases lay between the germline ends. Germline loops: CDR1 SGDLS, CDR2 YYNGEE. There are 18 residues in the CDR3. The CDR3 nucleotides are TGTGCCAGCAGCCCGGCCTTTTTTAGCGCCGGAGTCGCAGATACGCAGTATTTT. Its protein is CASSPAFFSAGVADTQYF. The full variable domain, in which reference TRBV9 and TRBJ2-3 provide the parts outside the CDR3, is DSGVTQTPKHLITATGQRVTLRCSPRSGDLSVYWYQQSLDQGLQFLIQYYNGEERAKGNILERFSAQQFPDLHSELNLSSLELGDSALYFCASSPAFFSAGVADTQYFGPGTRLTVL.

The rearrangement uses TRBV3-1 (or the pseudogene TRBV3-2) and TRBJ2-1; 11 bases align to TRBD2. CDR3 length: 16 residues. Germline V gene lookup returns CDR1 LGHDT and CDR2 YNNKEL (reference sequence). The V and J ends lost 4 bases and 10 bases, in that order; junction bases with no gene match: 12. In nucleotides, the CDR3 is TGTGCCAGCAGCCTTGGGACTAGCGGCTCCCTGGGGGAGCAGTTCTTC. Translation: CASSLGTSGSLGEQFF.

This chain connects TRBV6-5 to TRBJ1-2; tentatively, D is TRBD1 (5 bases). Germline V gene data show CDR1 as MNHEY and CDR2 as SVGAGI. The V end lost 6 bases, the J end lost 4 bases, and 15 bases lay between the germline ends. This CDR3 is built from 14 residues. CDR3: CASSLQVATYGYTF. CDR3 sequence (DNA): TGTGCCAGCAGCTTACAGGTGGCTACCTATGGCTACACCTTC.

The chain combines TRBV7-6 with TRBJ2-2; TRBD1 aligns across 8 bases. The CDR3 sequence is 14 residues long. Per the germline V gene, CDR1 is SGHVS and CDR2 is FNYEAQ. The V and J ends lost 8 bases and 8 bases, in that order; junction bases with no gene match: 10. This chain's CDR3 is CASRLLRGPGELFF. The CDR3, as DNA: TGTGCCAGCCGCCTGCTCAGGGGGCCGGGGGAGCTGTTTTTT.